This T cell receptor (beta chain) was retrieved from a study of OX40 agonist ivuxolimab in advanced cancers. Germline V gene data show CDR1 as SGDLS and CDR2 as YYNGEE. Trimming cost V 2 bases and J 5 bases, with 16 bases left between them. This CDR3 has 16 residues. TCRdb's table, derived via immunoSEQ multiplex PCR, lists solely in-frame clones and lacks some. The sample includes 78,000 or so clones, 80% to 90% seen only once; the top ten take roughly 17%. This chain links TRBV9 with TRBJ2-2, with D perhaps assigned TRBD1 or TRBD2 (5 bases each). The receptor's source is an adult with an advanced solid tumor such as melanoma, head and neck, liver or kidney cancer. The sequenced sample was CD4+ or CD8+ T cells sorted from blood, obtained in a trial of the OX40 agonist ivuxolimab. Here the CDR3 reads CASSVGTWSETGELFF. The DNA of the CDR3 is TGTGCCAGCAGCGTCGGGACCTGGAGTGAGACCGGGGAGCTGTTTTTT.